This T cell receptor (beta chain) emerged from a study of blood T cell repertoires in COVID-19. The data were produced by immunoSEQ multiplex PCR, yet TCRdb's version contains in-frame clones alone and is incomplete. The sample lists 200,000 to 250,000 clones, 83% seen once, with 4.8% in the top ten. Sequencing was performed on PBMCs or T cells enriched from blood (not recorded which). This TCR came from a woman in her forties or fifties who had been exposed to COVID-19.

CDR3 bases: TGTGCCAGCAGCCCGAGGGCGTCCTCGAACACCGGGGAGCTGTTTTTT. Translation gives CASSPRASSNTGELFF. The genes are TRBV21-1 and TRBJ2-2; whether TRBD2, the table's D call, matches the DNA was not checked. TRBV21-1 counts as a pseudogene. There are 16 residues in the CDR3.